The T cell receptor (beta chain) described here comes from a study of regulatory T cells in long-lasting Graves disease. For the study at large: For a period under 3 months, newly diagnosed Graves' patients had taken antithyroid drugs. Whole-study results and caveats: Sample size was small, which may have lowered accuracy. Less diverse TCR repertoires were seen in persistent Graves' patients than in newly diagnosed ones.

The sample's time point: newly diagnosed GD, antithyroid drugs for less than 3 months. Generation of the TCR library employed RNA extracted from PBMCs. The CDR3 sequence is 13 residues long. V was shortened by 5 bases and J by 5 bases, with 15 bases between the two germline ends. Per the germline V gene, CDR1 is DFQATT and CDR2 is SNEGSKA (reference sequence). This clonotype was counted at least ten times. Its antigen is not known. Both iRepertoire HTBI primers and Arm-PCR of CDR3 regions were used to build the TCR beta libraries. TCRdb reanalysed the multiplex PCR reads using MiXCR and keeps one entry per CDR3 protein. This table holds around 500,000 distinct CDR3 sequences, about 13% found once. This same sample was also taken into another study, of T cells in Graves' hyperthyroidism and ophthalmopathy. From that second work: Stability of Graves' hyperthyroidism was defined as absent ophthalmopathy progression within 18 months.

This sequence joins TRBV20-1 and TRBJ2-5; possibly TRBD1 for D (5 bases). The clonotype was recovered from a man aged 30-40 years with Graves disease. Specimen: peripheral blood mononuclear cells (PBMCs), collected at new diagnosis, from a patient treated with antithyroid drugs. Here the CDR3 reads CSAFYTGPETQYF. The CDR3 DNA is TGCAGTGCTTTCTACACAGGTCCCGAGACCCAGTACTTC.